Below are 8 T cell receptor beta chains sequenced from a single sample in a study of blood T cells in healthy people across ages. PCR was performed a second time for roughly 7 to 11 cycles using a sample-barcoded 5' primer and a J-beta primer mix. Using its own MiXCR run on the 5' RACE reads, TCRdb lists one record per CDR3 protein. The sample holds about 930,000 distinct CDR3 sequences, about 28% seen once. These data are also associated with another study on T cells of mothers and their children.

Material for sequencing was blood. These receptors were taken from a woman aged 40 to 50 in good health.

The chain combines TRBV11-3 with TRBJ2-5, with D unclear. The CDR3 runs 15 residues. Germline CDR1 and CDR2: SGHNT and YENEEA. V dropped 5 bases and J dropped 11 bases, with 24 bases sitting between them. The CDR3 reads CASSTAPSSYNEQYF. The CDR3 nucleotides read TGTGCCAGCAGCACGGCCCCCAGCTCCTACAATGAGCAGTACTTC.

V usage is TRBV5-1 and J usage is TRBJ2-3, with 7 positions matching TRBD1. Germline V gene sequence: CDR1 SGHRS, CDR2 YFSETQ. Trimming took 0 bases from V and 6 from J; bases not matched to a gene: 10. The CDR3 totals 16 residues. CDR3 region: CASSLAPGQAFDTQYF. DNA for the CDR3: TGCGCCAGCAGCTTGGCCCCCGGACAGGCTTTTGATACGCAGTATTTT. The complete variable domain, with remaining parts taken from reference TRBV5-1 and TRBJ2-3, reads KAGVTQTPRYLIKTRGQQVTLSCSPISGHRSVSWYQQTPGQGLQFLFEYFSETQRNKGNFPGRFSGRQFSNSRSEMNVSTLELGDSALYLCASSLAPGQAFDTQYFGPGTRLTVL.

The chain employs TRBV18 and TRBJ1-1, with a possible D match to TRBD1 (6 bases). The V gene lost 6 bases and the J gene lost 10 bases, with 18 bases spanning the gap. Germline V gene lookup returns CDR1 KGHSH and CDR2 LQKENI. The CDR3 is made up of 13 amino acids. The DNA of the CDR3 is TGTGCCAGCTCCATGGACAGTACGTTTGGAGCTTTCTTT. Translated, it gives CASSMDSTFGAFF.

The chain combines TRBV11-3 with TRBJ1-2; 7 bases match TRBD1. The V gene end was trimmed by 4 bases and the J gene end by 0 bases; junction bases not matched to a gene: 11. The CDR3 is 17 residues long. Germline CDR1 and CDR2: SGHNT and YENEEA. The CDR3 coding sequence is TGTGCCAGCAGCTCCCCCGGGACAGCTTACCCTAACTATGGCTACACCTTC. Its translation is CASSSPGTAYPNYGYTF.

This clonotype was detected many times. The V call is TRBV5-4, the J call TRBJ2-1; D call uncertain. CDR3 length: 13 amino acids. From germline, CDR1 is SGHNT and CDR2 YYREEE (reference sequence). V gave up 3 bases and J gave up 5 bases, with 9 bases separating them. CDR3 loop: CASSSSTDNEQFF. The CDR3 DNA follows: TGTGCCAGCAGCTCGTCTACCGACAATGAGCAGTTCTTC.

This clonotype was seen a few times. The V gene is TRBV24-1, the J gene TRBJ1-1; perhaps TRBD1 as D (6 bases). The CDR3 is 14 residues long. Germline values: CDR1 KGHDR, CDR2 SFDVKD. Trimming took off 3 bases at V and 4 bases at J, with 11 bases between the two ends. CDR3 amino acids: CATSDARGGTEAFF. DNA for the CDR3: TGTGCCACCAGTGATGCCAGGGGTGGCACTGAAGCTTTCTTT.

This chain links TRBV11-3 with TRBJ2-3; 11 bases align to TRBD1. The CDR3 consists of 17 residues. The trim removed 5 bases at V and 4 bases at J, leaving 11 bases unmatched. The V gene's germline CDR1 is SGHNT and CDR2 YENEEA. This CDR3 is CASSLSHGQGASDTQYF. The CDR3 nucleotides read TGTGCCAGCAGCCTATCCCACGGACAGGGGGCCTCAGATACGCAGTATTTT.

This clonotype came up a few times. The genes are TRBV27 and TRBJ2-7, with 7 positions matching TRBD1. The ends lost 6 bases at V and 2 bases at J; junction bases unmatched: 10. Per germline, CDR1 MNHEY and CDR2 SMNVEV (reference sequence). This CDR3 region has 15 residues. The CDR3 DNA sequence: TGTGCCAGCAGAATAGGGGGCAAGAGCACCTACGAGCAGTACTTC. The encoded protein is CASRIGGKSTYEQYF.